This T cell receptor (beta chain) was documented in a study of T cell responses to AZD1222 COVID-19 vaccine. TCRdb's copy holds only in-frame clones and misses some; the assay was immunoSEQ multiplex PCR. The sample consists of around 150,000 clones, approximately 85% of them appearing once. Points from the study as a whole: Of the AZD1222 recipients, only 5 to 7 were seropositive at baseline. A mostly white British donor set with more females was recruited, and clonal diversity was possibly underestimated. The study found Spike-specific TCR breadth and depth rose after two AZD1222 doses.

In regard to this clone: Its antigen is as yet unknown. At the DNA level, this CDR3 is encoded by other sequences in the same sample as well.

The sample here was peripheral blood, taken 28 days after the second dose of the MenACWY control vaccine. The receptor's source is an adult who received the MenACWY meningococcal vaccine as a control.

This chain's CDR3 is CASSLGGDGYTF. Here the CDR3 DNA reads TGTGCCAGCAGCTTAGGCGGGGATGGCTACACCTTC. The chain links TRBV7-9 to TRBJ1-2; D gene uncertain. Germline V gives CDR1 SEHNR, CDR2 FQNEAQ (reference sequence). The CDR3 is made up of 12 amino acids. The V end lost 1 base, the J end lost 6 bases, and 6 bases lay between the germline ends.